Shown below are 15 T cell receptor beta chains from a single sample sequenced in a study of blood T cell repertoires in COVID-19 (dated by TCRdb to 2020 to 2021). The library was prepared using the immunoSEQ multiplex PCR assay. Here the immuneACCESS table is served through TCRdb, limited to in-frame sequences with V and J called. Missing clones are a known gap in these copies; in checked studies unresolved V genes cover under half, and the rest lacks a known reason. The sample table contains 150,000 or so clones; only one count was recorded for about 89% of them. The top ten clonotypes cover about 4.1% of the sample. Sequencing used peripheral blood. Receptor source: a man between 60 and 75 years old with COVID-19, enrolled during active disease.

The chain joins TRBV15 to TRBJ2-7; 10 bases align to TRBD1. The length of the CDR3 is 16 residues. The V gene end was trimmed by 1 base and the J gene end by 1 base; junction bases not matched to a gene: 4. Germline V gives CDR1 LNHNV, CDR2 YYDKDF (reference sequence). The CDR3 is CATSRAAGQGSYEQYF. The DNA of the CDR3 is TGTGCCACCAGCAGAGCTGCGGGACAGGGGTCCTACGAGCAGTACTTC.

The chain uses TRBV13 and TRBJ2-1, with 7 bases aligning to TRBD1. Germline values: CDR1 PRHDT, CDR2 FYEKMQ (reference sequence). This CDR3 contains 17 residues. J gave up 4 bases and V 5 bases, and 14 bases lay outside the gene matches. DNA for the CDR3: TGTGCCAGCAGCCCACCGACAGGGTCGGAATTTTACAATGAGCAGTTCTTC. It specifies CASSPPTGSEFYNEQFF.

The chain combines TRBV20-1 with TRBJ2-5, with 8 positions matching TRBD2. The CDR3 has 14 amino acids. The trim removed 6 bases at V and 1 base at J, leaving 7 bases unmatched. CDR1 is DFQATT and CDR2 is SNEGSKA in the germline V gene (reference sequence). In DNA form, the CDR3 reads TGCAGTGCGAGTAGCGGGGCCTCCCAAGAGACCCAGTACTTC. Translation gives CSASSGASQETQYF.

This chain joins TRBV7-6 and TRBJ2-5, with D perhaps matching TRBD1 (5 bases). The V gene's germline CDR1 is SGHVS and CDR2 FNYEAQ. V was trimmed by 2 bases and J by 0 bases, leaving 10 bases between them. CDR3 length equals 15 residues. This CDR3 is CASSLNRGNQETQYF. CDR3 bases: TGTGCCAGCAGCTTAAATAGGGGTAACCAAGAGACCCAGTACTTC. The full variable domain, in which reference TRBV7-6 and TRBJ2-5 provide the parts outside the CDR3, is GAGVSQSPRYKVTKRGQDVALRCDPISGHVSLYWYRQALGQGPEFLTYFNYEAQQDKSGLPNDRFSAERPEGSISTLTIQRTEQRDSAMYRCASSLNRGNQETQYFGPGTRLLVL.

CDR3 nucleotide sequence: TGTGCCTGGAGGGACTACAGGCAAACCACTGAAGCTTTCTTT. Encoded protein: CAWRDYRQTTEAFF. The rearrangement uses TRBV30 and TRBJ1-1, with a possible D match to TRBD1 (5 bases). The CDR3 has 14 residues. Germline V gene data show CDR1 as GTSNPN and CDR2 as SVGIG (reference sequence). The ends were cut back, 3 bases at V and 4 bases at J, with 15 bases in the middle.

The rearrangement joins TRBV5-6 to TRBJ2-1; 10 nucleotides agree with TRBD2. Germline values: CDR1 SGHDT, CDR2 YYEEEE. The J segment lost 5 bases and the V segment lost 0 bases, leaving 5 bases of the junction unmatched. The CDR3 sequence is 16 residues long. DNA for the CDR3: TGTGCCAGCAGCTTGGTTCTAGCGGGGGCCAACAATGAGCAGTTCTTC. Translation: CASSLVLAGANNEQFF.

The gene calls are TRBV5-1 and TRBJ2-7; D is ambiguous. V was shortened by 0 bases and J by 3 bases, with 7 bases between the two germline ends. The germline V gene has CDR1 SGHRS and CDR2 YFSETQ. The CDR3 extends over 13 amino acids. CDR3 sequence: CASSLATDYEQYF. The CDR3 DNA follows: TGCGCCAGCAGCTTGGCCACAGACTACGAGCAGTACTTC. The complete variable domain, with remaining parts taken from reference TRBV5-1 and TRBJ2-7, reads KAGVTQTPRYLIKTRGQQVTLSCSPISGHRSVSWYQQTPGQGLQFLFEYFSETQRNKGNFPGRFSGRQFSNSRSEMNVSTLELGDSALYLCASSLATDYEQYFGPGTRLTVT.

The V and J genes are TRBV9 and TRBJ2-7; weak D call: TRBD2 (5 bases). Germline assignment: CDR1 SGDLS and CDR2 YYNGEE. This CDR3 has 14 amino acids. V gave up 3 bases and J gave up 0 bases, with 10 bases separating them. The CDR3 sequence: CASSARRDSYEQYF. CDR3 coding DNA: TGTGCCAGCAGCGCTCGACGGGACTCCTACGAGCAGTACTTC.

This clone was seen more than once but under ten times. The rearrangement uses TRBV7-9 and TRBJ2-3; perhaps TRBD1 as D (5 bases). From germline, CDR1 is SEHNR and CDR2 FQNEAQ (reference sequence). This CDR3 comprises 15 residues. The germline V and J ends were trimmed by 2 bases and 2 bases, with 11 bases remaining between them. The CDR3 protein is CASSLLGQYTDTQYF. DNA of the CDR3: TGTGCCAGCAGCTTACTGGGGCAGTACACAGATACGCAGTATTTT.

The chain links TRBV28 to TRBJ2-7; D perhaps matches TRBD2 (7 bases). Germline V gene data show CDR1 as MDHEN and CDR2 as SYDVKM. V shed 5 bases and J shed 3 bases, with 14 bases lying between them. The CDR3 totals 14 residues. CDR3 DNA sequence: TGTGCCAGCAGTCCCGGGGGGCCCCACTACGAGCAGTACTTC. Amino acids: CASSPGGPHYEQYF. The full variable domain, its missing parts supplied by reference TRBV28 and TRBJ2-7, is DVKVTQSSRYLVKRTGEKVFLECVQDMDHENMFWYRQDPGLGLRLIYFSYDVKMKEKGDIPEGYSVSREKKERFSLILESASTNQTSMYLCASSPGGPHYEQYFGPGTRLTVT.

The chain employs TRBV18 and TRBJ1-4; no reliable D call. V lost 1 base, J lost 3 bases, and 6 bases lay in between. The CDR3 has 14 residues. Per germline, CDR1 KGHSH and CDR2 LQKENI. The CDR3, as DNA: TGTGCCAGCTCACCACTGGCCTCTAATGAAAAACTGTTTTTT. Amino acids: CASSPLASNEKLFF. The variable domain in full, completed from reference TRBV18 and TRBJ1-4, reads NAGVMQNPRHLVRRRGQEARLRCSPMKGHSHVYWYRQLPEEGLKFMVYLQKENIIDESGMPKERFSAEFPKEGPSILRIQQVVRGDSAAYFCASSPLASNEKLFFGSGTQLSVL.

The J gene is TRBJ1-2, the V gene TRBV12-3 or TRBV12-4, with TRBD1 as a possible D gene (5 bases). CDR3 length equals 13 residues. The V and J ends lost 6 bases and 4 bases respectively, with 12 bases between them. CDR3 coding DNA: TGTGCCAGCAGCCCAGACAGTGTCTATGGCTACACCTTC. Translation: CASSPDSVYGYTF.

This clone was picked up a small number of times. The CDR3, as DNA: TGTGCCAGCAGCCCAGGGGGCGGTGGAAACACCATATATTTT. Translating gives CASSPGGGGNTIYF. The V gene is TRBV7-8, the J gene TRBJ1-3; 8 bases map to TRBD1. CDR3 size: 14 residues. Trimming removed 5 bases from V and 3 bases from J; junction bases left unmatched: 3. In germline, CDR1 is SGHVS, CDR2 FQNEAQ.

This chain connects TRBV10-1 to TRBJ2-1; D might be TRBD1 (5 bases). The germline gives CDR1 WNHNN, CDR2 SYGVQD (reference sequence). V lost 4 bases and J lost 0, with 10 bases in between. The CDR3 has 15 residues. CDR3 in amino acids: CASSGTGLSYNEQFF. The CDR3 DNA sequence: TGCGCCAGCAGTGGTACAGGCCTCTCCTACAATGAGCAGTTCTTC.

The sample holds a few counts of this clone. The chain links TRBV7-8 to TRBJ1-1; D is unclear. V lost 8 bases, J lost 0 bases, and 7 bases lay in between. The CDR3 totals 12 residues. The germline CDR1 and CDR2 sequences are SGHVS and FQNEAQ. DNA of the CDR3: TGTGCCAGCTCCAGAATGAACACTGAAGCTTTCTTT. Translating gives CASSRMNTEAFF.